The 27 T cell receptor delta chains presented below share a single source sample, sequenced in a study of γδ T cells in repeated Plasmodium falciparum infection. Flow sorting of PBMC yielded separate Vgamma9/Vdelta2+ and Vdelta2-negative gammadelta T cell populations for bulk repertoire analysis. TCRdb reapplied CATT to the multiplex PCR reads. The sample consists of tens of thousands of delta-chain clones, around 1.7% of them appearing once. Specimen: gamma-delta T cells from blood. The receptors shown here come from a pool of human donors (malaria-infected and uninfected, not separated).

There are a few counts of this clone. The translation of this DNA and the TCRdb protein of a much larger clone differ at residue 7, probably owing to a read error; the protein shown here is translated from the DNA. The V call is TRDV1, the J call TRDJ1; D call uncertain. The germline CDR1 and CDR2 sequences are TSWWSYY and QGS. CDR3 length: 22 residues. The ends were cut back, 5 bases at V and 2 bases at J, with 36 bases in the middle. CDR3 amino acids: CALGFQSSTAVLRVFKTDKLIF. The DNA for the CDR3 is TGTGCTCTTGGGTTTCAATCGTCCACAGCGGTACTGAGGGTCTTTAAGACCGATAAACTCATCTTT.

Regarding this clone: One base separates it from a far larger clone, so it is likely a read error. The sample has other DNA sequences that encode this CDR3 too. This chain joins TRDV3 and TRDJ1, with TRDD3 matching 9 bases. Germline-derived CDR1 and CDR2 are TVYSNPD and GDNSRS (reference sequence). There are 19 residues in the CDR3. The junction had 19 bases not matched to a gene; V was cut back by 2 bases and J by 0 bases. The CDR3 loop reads CAFFRGPYWGTLYTDKLIF. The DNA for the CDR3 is TGTGCCTTTTTTCGAGGACCGTACTGGGGGACCCTGTACACCGATAAACTCATCTTT.

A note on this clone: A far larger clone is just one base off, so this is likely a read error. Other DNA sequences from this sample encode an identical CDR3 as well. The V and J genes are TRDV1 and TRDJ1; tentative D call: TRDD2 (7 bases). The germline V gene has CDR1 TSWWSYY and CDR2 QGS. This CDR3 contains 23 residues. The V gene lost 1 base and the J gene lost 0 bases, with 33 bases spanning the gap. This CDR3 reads CALGEPFPTTGLWGWGHTDKLIF. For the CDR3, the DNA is TGTGCTCTTGGGGAACCGTTTCCTACTACAGGCCTCTGGGGCTGGGGACACACCGATAAACTCATCTTT.

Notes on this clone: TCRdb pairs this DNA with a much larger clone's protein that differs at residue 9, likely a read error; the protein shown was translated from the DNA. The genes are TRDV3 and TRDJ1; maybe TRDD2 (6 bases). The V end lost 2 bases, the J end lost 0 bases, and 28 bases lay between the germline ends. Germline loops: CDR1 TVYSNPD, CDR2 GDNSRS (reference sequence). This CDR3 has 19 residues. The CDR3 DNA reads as TGTGCCTTTCAAGCTCATCCTACGCGCCCGTCCTTATACACCGATAAACTCATCTTT. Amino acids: CAFQAHPTRPSLYTDKLIF.

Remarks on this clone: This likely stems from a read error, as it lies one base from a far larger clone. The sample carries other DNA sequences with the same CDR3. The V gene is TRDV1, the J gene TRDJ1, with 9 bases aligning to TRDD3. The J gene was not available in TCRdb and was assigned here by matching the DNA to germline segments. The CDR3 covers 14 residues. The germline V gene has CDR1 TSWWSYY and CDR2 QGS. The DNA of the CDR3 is TGTGCCCTTGGGGAACTTGAGCTGGGGGATGAACTCATCTTT. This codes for CALGELELGDELIF.

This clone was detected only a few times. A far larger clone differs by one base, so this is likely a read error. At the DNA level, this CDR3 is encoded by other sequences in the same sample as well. Written as DNA, the CDR3 is TGTGCTCTTGGGGAACTCGCCTTCCTCCCGCGGCCTCGCACCGATAAACTCATCTTT. This codes for CALGELAFLPRPRTDKLIF. The chain links TRDV1 to TRDJ1, with 7 bases lining up with TRDD2. V shed 0 bases, J shed 1 base, and the junction held 14 bases outside the gene matches. The CDR3 loop spans 19 amino acids. Per germline, CDR1 TSWWSYY and CDR2 QGS.

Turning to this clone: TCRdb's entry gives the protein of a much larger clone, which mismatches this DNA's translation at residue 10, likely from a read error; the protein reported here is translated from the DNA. Written as DNA, the CDR3 is TGTGCTCTTGGGGAACTCCACCCTTTAAAGTTCCTACCTTACTGGGGGTCCCCTTCCTTTCACATCGGGAAACTCATCTTT. This gives the protein CALGELHPLKFLPYWGSPSFHIGKLIF. The chain is built from TRDV1 and TRDJ1; D is possibly TRDD3 (8 bases). The J gene, absent from TCRdb, was called here by matching the DNA to germline. Germline V gene sequence: CDR1 TSWWSYY, CDR2 QGS. CDR3 length equals 27 residues. The V end lost 0 bases, the J end lost 8 bases, and 52 bases lay between the germline ends.

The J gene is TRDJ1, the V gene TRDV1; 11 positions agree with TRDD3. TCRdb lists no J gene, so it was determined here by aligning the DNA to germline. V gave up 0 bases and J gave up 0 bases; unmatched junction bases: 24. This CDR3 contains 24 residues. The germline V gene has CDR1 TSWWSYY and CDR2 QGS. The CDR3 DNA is TGTGCTCTTGGGGAACTAAACGCCCCTGAGGTGGGGGATACGCTTTCCGTGGACACCGATAAACTCATCTTT. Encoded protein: CALGELNAPEVGDTLSVDTDKLIF.

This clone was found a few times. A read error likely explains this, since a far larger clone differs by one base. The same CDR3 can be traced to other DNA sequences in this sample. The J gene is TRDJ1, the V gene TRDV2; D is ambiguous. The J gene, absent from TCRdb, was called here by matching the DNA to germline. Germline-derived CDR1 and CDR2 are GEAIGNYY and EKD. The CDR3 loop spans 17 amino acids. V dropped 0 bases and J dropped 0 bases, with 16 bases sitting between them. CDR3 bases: TGTGCCTGTGACACCTTAGGGCTCTCAGAGGACACCGATAAACTCATCTTT. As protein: CACDTLGLSEDTDKLIF.

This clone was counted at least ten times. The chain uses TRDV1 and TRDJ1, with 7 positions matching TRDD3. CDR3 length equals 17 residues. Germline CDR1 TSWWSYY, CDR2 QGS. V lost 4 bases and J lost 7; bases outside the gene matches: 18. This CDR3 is CALGGIPVLDWGLKLIF. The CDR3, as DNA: TGTGCTCTTGGGGGAATTCCCGTATTAGACTGGGGACTTAAACTCATCTTT.

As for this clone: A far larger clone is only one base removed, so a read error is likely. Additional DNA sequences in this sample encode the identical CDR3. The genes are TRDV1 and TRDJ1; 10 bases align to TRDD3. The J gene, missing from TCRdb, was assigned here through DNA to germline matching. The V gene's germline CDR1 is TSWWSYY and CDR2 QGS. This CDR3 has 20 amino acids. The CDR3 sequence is CAIGELVPKWGIPSVDKLIF. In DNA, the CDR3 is TGTGCTATTGGGGAGCTAGTTCCGAAATGGGGGATACCATCGGTCGATAAACTCATCTTT.

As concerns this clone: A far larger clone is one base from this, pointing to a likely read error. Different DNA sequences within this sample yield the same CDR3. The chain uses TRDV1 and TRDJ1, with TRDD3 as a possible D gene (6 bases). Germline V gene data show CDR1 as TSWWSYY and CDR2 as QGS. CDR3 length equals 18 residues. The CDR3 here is CALGELELGDLYTDKLIF. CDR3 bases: TGTGCTCTTGGGGAACTAGAACTCGGGGATTTATACACCGATAAGCTCATCTTT.

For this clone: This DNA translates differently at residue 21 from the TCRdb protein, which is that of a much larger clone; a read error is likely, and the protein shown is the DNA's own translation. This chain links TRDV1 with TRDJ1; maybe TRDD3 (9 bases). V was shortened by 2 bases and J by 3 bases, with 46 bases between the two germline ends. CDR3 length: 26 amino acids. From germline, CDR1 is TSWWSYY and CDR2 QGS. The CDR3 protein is CALGEVRIFLHSLWGMGVARADKLIF. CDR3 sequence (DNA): TGTGCTCTTGGGGAAGTACGAATCTTCCTACATTCGCTCTGGGGGATGGGAGTGGCCCGGGCCGATAAACTCATCTTT.

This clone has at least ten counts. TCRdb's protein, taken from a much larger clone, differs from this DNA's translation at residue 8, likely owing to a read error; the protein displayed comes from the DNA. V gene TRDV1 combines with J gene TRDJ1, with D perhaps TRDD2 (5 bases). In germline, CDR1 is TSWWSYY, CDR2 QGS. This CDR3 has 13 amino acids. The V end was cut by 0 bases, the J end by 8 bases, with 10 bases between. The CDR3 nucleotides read TGTGCTCTTGGGGAACTAGTTGCCTACAAACTCATCTTT. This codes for CALGELVAYKLIF.

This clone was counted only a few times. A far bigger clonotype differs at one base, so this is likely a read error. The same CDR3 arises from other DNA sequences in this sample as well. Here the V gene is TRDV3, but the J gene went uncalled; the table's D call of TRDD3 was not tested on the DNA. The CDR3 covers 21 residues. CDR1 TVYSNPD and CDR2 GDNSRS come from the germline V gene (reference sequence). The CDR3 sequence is CAFIPFLHEMGVQPYTDKLIF. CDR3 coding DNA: TGTGCCTTTATTCCATTCCTACACGAAATGGGGGTCCAGCCGTACACCGATAAACTCATCTTC.

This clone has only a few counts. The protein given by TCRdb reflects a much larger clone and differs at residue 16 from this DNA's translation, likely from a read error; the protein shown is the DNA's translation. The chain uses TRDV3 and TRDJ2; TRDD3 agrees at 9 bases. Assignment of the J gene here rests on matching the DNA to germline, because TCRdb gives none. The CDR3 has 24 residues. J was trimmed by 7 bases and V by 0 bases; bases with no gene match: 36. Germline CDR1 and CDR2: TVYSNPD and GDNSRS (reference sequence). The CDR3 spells CAFRFYRNYEGIYWGTVVRAQLFF. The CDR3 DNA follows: TGTGCCTTTAGATTCTACCGGAACTACGAGGGAATTTACTGGGGGACAGTGGTTAGAGCACAACTCTTCTTT. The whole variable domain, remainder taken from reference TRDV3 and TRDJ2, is CDKVTQSSPDQTVASGSEVVLLCTYDTVYSNPDLFWYRIRPDYSFQFVFYGDNSRSEGADFTQGRFSVKHILTQKAFHLVISPVRTEDSATYYCAFRFYRNYEGIYWGTVVRAQLFFGKGTQLIVEP.

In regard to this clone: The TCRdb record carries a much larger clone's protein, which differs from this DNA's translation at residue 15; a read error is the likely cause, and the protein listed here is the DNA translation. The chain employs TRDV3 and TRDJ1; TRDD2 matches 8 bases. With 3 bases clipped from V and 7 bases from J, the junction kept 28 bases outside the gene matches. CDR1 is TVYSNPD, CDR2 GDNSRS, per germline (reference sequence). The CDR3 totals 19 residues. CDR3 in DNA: TGTGCCTTCGCGCCGTTACCCCCTACTTCCTACTTAAGGCCTGTTAAACTCATCTTT. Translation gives CAFAPLPPTSYLRPVKLIF.

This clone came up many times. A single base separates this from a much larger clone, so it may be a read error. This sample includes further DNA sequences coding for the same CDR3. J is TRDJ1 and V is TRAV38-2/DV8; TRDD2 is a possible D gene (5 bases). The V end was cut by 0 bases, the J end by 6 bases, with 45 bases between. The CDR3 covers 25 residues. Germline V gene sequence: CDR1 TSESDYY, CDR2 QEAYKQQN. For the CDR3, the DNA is TGTGCTTATAGGAGCGCGTTCCACGTGAGCTCTTCCCCACCGTACTCCGAGTTCCCTCCGCATAAACTCATCTTT. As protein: CAYRSAFHVSSSPPYSEFPPHKLIF.

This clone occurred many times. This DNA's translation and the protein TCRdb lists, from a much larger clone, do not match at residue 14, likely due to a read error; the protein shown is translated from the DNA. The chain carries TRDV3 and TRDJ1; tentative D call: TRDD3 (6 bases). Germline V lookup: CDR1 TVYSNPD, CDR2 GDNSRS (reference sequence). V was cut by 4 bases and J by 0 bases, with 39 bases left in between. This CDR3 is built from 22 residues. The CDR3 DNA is TGTGCCTCTCCTGCCTCGCGCCCGTACTGGGCCCTACCACGGGGCCACACCGATAAACTCATCTTT. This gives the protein CASPASRPYWALPRGHTDKLIF. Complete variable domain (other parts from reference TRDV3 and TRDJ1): CDKVTQSSPDQTVASGSEVVLLCTYDTVYSNPDLFWYRIRPDYSFQFVFYGDNSRSEGADFTQGRFSVKHILTQKAFHLVISPVRTEDSATYYCASPASRPYWALPRGHTDKLIFGKGTRVTVEP.

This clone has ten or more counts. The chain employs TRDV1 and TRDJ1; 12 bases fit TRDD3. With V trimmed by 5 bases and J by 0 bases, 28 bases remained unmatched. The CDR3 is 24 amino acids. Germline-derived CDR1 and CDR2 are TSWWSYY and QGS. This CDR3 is CALGKDPYCPSCTGGYRNTDKLIF. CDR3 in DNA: TGTGCTCTTGGGAAAGATCCCTACTGTCCCTCCTGTACTGGGGGATACAGAAACACCGATAAACTCATCTTT.

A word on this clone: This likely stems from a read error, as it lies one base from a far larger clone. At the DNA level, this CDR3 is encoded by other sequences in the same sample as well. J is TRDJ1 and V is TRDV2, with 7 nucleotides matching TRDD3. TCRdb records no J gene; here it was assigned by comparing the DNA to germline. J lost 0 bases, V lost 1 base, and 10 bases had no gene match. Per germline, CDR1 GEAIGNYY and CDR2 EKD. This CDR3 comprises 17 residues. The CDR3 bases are TGTGCCTGTGACACTCTGAGTACCCTGGGGGACACCGATAAACTCATCTTT. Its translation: CACDTLSTLGDTDKLIF.

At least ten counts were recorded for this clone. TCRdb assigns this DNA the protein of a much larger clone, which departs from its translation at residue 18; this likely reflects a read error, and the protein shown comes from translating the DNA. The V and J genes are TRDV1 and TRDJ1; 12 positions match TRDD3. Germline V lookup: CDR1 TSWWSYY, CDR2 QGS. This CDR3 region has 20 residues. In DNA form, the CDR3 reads TGTGCTCTTGGGGACGCCCCGAGACTCCTGCTCGTACTGGGGGATACTAAACCCATCTTT. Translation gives CALGDAPRLLLVLGDTKPIF.

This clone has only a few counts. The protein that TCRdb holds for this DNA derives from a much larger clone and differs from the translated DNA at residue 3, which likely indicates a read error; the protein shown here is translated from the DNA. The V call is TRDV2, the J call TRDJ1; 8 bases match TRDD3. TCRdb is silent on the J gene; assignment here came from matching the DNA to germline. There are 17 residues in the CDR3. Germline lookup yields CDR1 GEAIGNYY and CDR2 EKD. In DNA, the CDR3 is TGTGCCCGTGACACGCGTAATTACTGGGGGTGTACCGATAAACTCATCTTT. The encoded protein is CARDTRNYWGCTDKLIF.

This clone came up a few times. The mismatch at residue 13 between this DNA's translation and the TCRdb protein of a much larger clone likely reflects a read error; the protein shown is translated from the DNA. The CDR3 loop reads CALGERPPGDITGKLIF. CDR3 DNA: TGTGCTCTTGGGGAACGGCCTCCGGGGGATATAACCGGTAAACTCATCTTT. This rearrangement joins TRDV1 to TRDJ1, with TRDD3 identical over 8 bases. Germline-derived CDR1 and CDR2 are TSWWSYY and QGS. This CDR3 has 17 residues.

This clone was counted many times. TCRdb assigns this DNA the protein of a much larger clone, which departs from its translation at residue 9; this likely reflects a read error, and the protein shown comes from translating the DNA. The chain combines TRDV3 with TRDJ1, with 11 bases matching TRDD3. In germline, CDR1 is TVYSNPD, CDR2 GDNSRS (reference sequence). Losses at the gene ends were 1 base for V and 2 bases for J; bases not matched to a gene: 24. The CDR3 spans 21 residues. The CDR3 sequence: CAFKGGVPSHWGIKGTDKLIF. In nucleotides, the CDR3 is TGTGCCTTTAAAGGTGGGGTTCCTTCCCACTGGGGGATAAAGGGAACCGATAAACTCATCTTT.

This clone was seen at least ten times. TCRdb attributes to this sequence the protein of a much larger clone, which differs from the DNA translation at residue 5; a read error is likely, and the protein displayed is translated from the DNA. The CDR3 DNA sequence: TGTGCTCTTGGGGGACCTTTTCCCCTCATACTGGGTCGGACCGATAAACTCATCTTT. Protein product: CALGGPFPLILGRTDKLIF. The chain employs TRDV1 and TRDJ1; tentative D call: TRDD3 (6 bases). This CDR3 is 19 amino acids long. V gave up 4 bases and J gave up 2 bases, with 26 bases separating them. Germline V gives CDR1 TSWWSYY, CDR2 QGS.

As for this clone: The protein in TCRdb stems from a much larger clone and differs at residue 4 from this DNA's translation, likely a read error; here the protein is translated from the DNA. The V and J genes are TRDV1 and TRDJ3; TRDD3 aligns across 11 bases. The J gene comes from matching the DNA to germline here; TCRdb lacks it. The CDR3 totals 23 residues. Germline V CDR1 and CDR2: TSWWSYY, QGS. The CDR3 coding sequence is TGTGCTCTTGTGGAAAGGTCCCTCTTGGGTCTGGGGGATACAGTCTGGGACACCCGACAGATGTTTTTC. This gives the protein CALVERSLLGLGDTVWDTRQMFF.